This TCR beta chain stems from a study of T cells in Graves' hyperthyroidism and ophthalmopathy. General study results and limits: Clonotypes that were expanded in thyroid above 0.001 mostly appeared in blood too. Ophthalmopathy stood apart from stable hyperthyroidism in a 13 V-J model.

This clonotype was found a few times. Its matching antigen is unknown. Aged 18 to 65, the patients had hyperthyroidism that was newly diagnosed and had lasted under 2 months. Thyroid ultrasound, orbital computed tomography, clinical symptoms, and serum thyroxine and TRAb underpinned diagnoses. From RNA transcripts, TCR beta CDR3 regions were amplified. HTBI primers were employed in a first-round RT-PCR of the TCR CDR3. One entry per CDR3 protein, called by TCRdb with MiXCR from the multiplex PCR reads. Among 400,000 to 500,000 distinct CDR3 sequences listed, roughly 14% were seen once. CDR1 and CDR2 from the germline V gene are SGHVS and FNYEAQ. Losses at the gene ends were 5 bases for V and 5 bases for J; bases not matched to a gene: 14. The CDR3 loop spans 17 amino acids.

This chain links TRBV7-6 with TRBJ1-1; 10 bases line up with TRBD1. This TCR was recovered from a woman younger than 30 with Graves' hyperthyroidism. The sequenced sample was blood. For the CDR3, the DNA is TGTGCCAGCAGCCCGATGAGAAAGACAGGGGGCTATACTGAAGCTTTCTTT. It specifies CASSPMRKTGGYTEAFF.